This TCR beta chain emerged from a study of breast tumors, draining lymph nodes, adjacent tissues. The study's findings and limits: Tumor T cell lymph node origin was a supported hypothesis, not proven. Tumor and nontumor repertoires were significantly more similar in luminal-like than in basal-like breast cancer. Compared with lymph nodes, tumors were less diverse; compared with nontumor tissue, more.

Samples came from axillary lymph nodes draining the breast cancer. Trimming removed 7 bases from V and 6 bases from J, with 12 bases in between. Germline V gene lookup returns CDR1 MNHNS and CDR2 SASEGT. CDR3 size: 13 residues. One entry per CDR3 protein, called by TCRdb with MiXCR from the multiplex PCR reads. In the table there are some 170,000 distinct CDR3 sequences, roughly 35% of which are singletons. This clonotype was seen repeatedly, ten times or more. No antigen is known for it. This TCR was sampled from a female donor with breast cancer. Some clones in this sample may be carry-over from other donors' samples. Sequencing was carried out using axillary lymph node tissue. The chain recombines TRBV6-1 with TRBJ2-2; D is unresolved. The CDR3 spells CASKVAPPGELFF. For the CDR3, the DNA is TGTGCCAGCAAGGTCGCCCCCCCCGGGGAGCTGTTTTTT.